These 20 T cell receptor beta chains were all obtained from the same sample, sequenced in a study of blood T cell repertoires in COVID-19. The data were produced by immunoSEQ multiplex PCR, yet TCRdb's version contains in-frame clones alone and is incomplete. This table holds about 100,000 clones, 70% to 90% found once. The sequenced sample was PBMCs or T cells enriched from blood (not recorded which). These receptors all come from a woman in her forties or fifties who had recovered from COVID-19.

The chain has TRBV19 and TRBJ2-5; tentatively, D is TRBD2 (6 bases). Germline V gives CDR1 LNHDA, CDR2 SQIVND (reference sequence). This CDR3 has 16 residues. V dropped 3 bases and J dropped 2 bases, with 16 bases sitting between them. The CDR3 bases are TGTGCCAGTAGTATTTCGGCTAGCGTAACACAAGAGACCCAGTACTTC. Its protein product is CASSISASVTQETQYF.

This clone was detected a few times. The rearrangement joins TRBV6-2 or TRBV6-3 to TRBJ1-3; TRBD1 might be the D (6 bases). Trimming removed 0 bases from V and 4 bases from J, with 13 bases in between. Germline values: CDR1 MNHEY, CDR2 SVGEGT. This CDR3 is built from 16 residues. The CDR3 nucleotides read TGTGCCAGCAGTTACTCCCCAGGGGAATCAGGAAACACCATATATTTT. Translating gives CASSYSPGESGNTIYF.

The V and J genes are TRBV29-1 and TRBJ2-3; 10 nucleotides agree with TRBD1. CDR1 is SQVTM, CDR2 ANQGSEA, per germline. Trimming cost V 6 bases and J 0 bases; bases outside gene matches: 0. CDR3 length: 13 residues. The CDR3 nucleotides read TGCAGCGTGGGACAGGGGAGCACAGATACGCAGTATTTT. Translation gives CSVGQGSTDTQYF.

The V call is TRBV28, the J call TRBJ2-7, with D tentatively TRBD2 (6 bases). V was trimmed by 5 bases and J by 3 bases, leaving 20 bases between them. In germline, CDR1 is MDHEN, CDR2 SYDVKM. The CDR3 contains 16 residues. CDR3 sequence: CASSPPGGQGLYEQYF. In DNA form, the CDR3 reads TGTGCCAGCAGTCCCCCCGGAGGGCAGGGTCTCTACGAGCAGTACTTC.

The chain links TRBV9 to TRBJ2-7; 11 bases are a match to TRBD2. Germline loops: CDR1 SGDLS, CDR2 YYNGEE. V gave up 4 bases and J gave up 2 bases; unmatched junction bases: 8. This CDR3 is built from 16 residues. This chain's CDR3 is CASSPQTSGETYEQYF. The CDR3, as DNA: TGTGCCAGCAGCCCGCAGACTAGCGGGGAAACCTACGAGCAGTACTTC. Using reference TRBV9 and TRBJ2-7 for the parts outside the CDR3, the full variable domain is DSGVTQTPKHLITATGQRVTLRCSPRSGDLSVYWYQQSLDQGLQFLIQYYNGEERAKGNILERFSAQQFPDLHSELNLSSLELGDSALYFCASSPQTSGETYEQYFGPGTRLTVT.

This rearrangement joins TRBV27 to TRBJ1-5; no clear D gene. Germline V gene lookup returns CDR1 MNHEY and CDR2 SMNVEV (reference sequence). The germline V and J ends were trimmed by 5 bases and 2 bases, with 13 bases remaining between them. This CDR3 comprises 15 residues. The CDR3 coding sequence is TGTGCCAGCAGTCTGGAACCCGGGGGCAATCAGCCCCAGCATTTT. This codes for CASSLEPGGNQPQHF.

The V gene is TRBV15, the J gene TRBJ2-1; tentatively, D is TRBD2 (6 bases). This CDR3 has 16 amino acids. Germline V CDR1 and CDR2: LNHNV, YYDKDF (reference sequence). V lost 1 base and J 0 bases, leaving 10 bases between the germline ends. The CDR3 sequence: CATSRGAGSSYNEQFF. The CDR3 DNA sequence: TGTGCCACCAGCAGAGGGGCGGGGAGCTCCTACAATGAGCAGTTCTTC.

For the CDR3, the DNA is TGTGCCAGCAGCTTGGAGGGGGCAGTTTATGGCTACACCTTC. Amino acid sequence: CASSLEGAVYGYTF. The rearrangement joins TRBV5-4 to TRBJ1-2, with 7 bases fitting TRBD1. The CDR3 extends over 14 amino acids. J was trimmed by 5 bases and V by 0 bases; bases with no gene match: 4. CDR1 is SGHNT and CDR2 is YYREEE in the germline V gene (reference sequence).

CDR3 sequence (DNA): TGTGCTAGTGGTTTGGTACAGGTAACAGGGCCCTTTTATAATTCACCCCTCCACTTT. This codes for CASGLVQVTGPFYNSPLHF. The J gene is TRBJ1-6, the V gene TRBV12-5; D is perhaps TRBD1 (6 bases). This CDR3 region has 19 residues. V was cut by 0 bases and J by 4 bases, with 19 bases left in between. Per germline, CDR1 LGHNT and CDR2 FRNRAP.

The chain couples TRBV6-1 to TRBJ2-2; D is unresolved. Trimming pared 4 bases from V and 4 bases from J, leaving 22 bases between. Germline V gene data show CDR1 as MNHNS and CDR2 as SASEGT. The CDR3 sequence is 18 residues long. CDR3 amino acids: CASSGRVLSPTITGELFF. CDR3 DNA sequence: TGTGCCAGCAGTGGACGCGTGTTGTCCCCTACTATCACCGGGGAGCTGTTTTTT.

The chain carries TRBV18 and TRBJ2-3, with D possibly matching TRBD2 (5 bases). This CDR3 has 16 residues. V gave up 4 bases and J gave up 2 bases, with 16 bases separating them. CDR1 and CDR2 (germline): KGHSH, LQKENI. The CDR3 bases are TGTGCCAGCTCACTGGATGAGGGAATCGTCACAGATACGCAGTATTTT. It yields the protein CASSLDEGIVTDTQYF.

The chain couples TRBV2 to TRBJ2-3; D might be TRBD2 (5 bases). Trimming removed 6 bases at V and 5 bases at J, with 18 bases between. Germline V gene sequence: CDR1 SNHLY, CDR2 FYNNEI. The CDR3 runs 15 residues. For the CDR3, the DNA is TGTGCCAGCAGCGCAGAGGGTCTTGCCGGAGATACGCAGTATTTT. Its protein is CASSAEGLAGDTQYF.

The chain is built from TRBV7-7 and TRBJ2-2, with a possible D match to TRBD2 (5 bases). V was trimmed by 2 bases and J by 5 bases, leaving 12 bases between them. In germline, CDR1 is SSHAT, CDR2 FNYEAQ (reference sequence). The CDR3 covers 15 residues. For the CDR3, the DNA is TGTGCCAGCAGCTTAACGGTTACGGGGACCGGGGAGCTGTTTTTT. Translating gives CASSLTVTGTGELFF.

This clone came up many times. The J gene is TRBJ2-3, the V gene TRBV6-1; TRBD2 matches at 7 bases. CDR1 is MNHNS and CDR2 is SASEGT in the germline V gene. Losses at the gene ends were 0 bases for V and 4 bases for J; bases not matched to a gene: 1. The CDR3 has 14 residues. This CDR3 is CASSEASGPDTQYF. The CDR3 nucleotides read TGTGCCAGCAGTGAAGCTAGCGGGCCAGATACGCAGTATTTT.

The chain uses TRBV5-1 and TRBJ2-1, with 9 bases lining up with TRBD2. Germline V gives CDR1 SGHRS, CDR2 YFSETQ. Trimming removed 0 bases from V and 6 bases from J; junction bases left unmatched: 4. The CDR3 runs 15 residues. CDR3 bases: TGCGCCAGCAGCTTGGGTGGCGGGGGGGGCAATGAGCAGTTCTTC. It is translated as CASSLGGGGGNEQFF.

In its sample, this clone was seen many times. The rearrangement links TRBV2 to TRBJ1-6; weak D call: TRBD1 (6 bases). The CDR3 extends over 13 amino acids. CDR1 and CDR2 (germline): SNHLY, FYNNEI. Trimming left V 4 bases short and J 8 bases short, with 9 bases between. The CDR3 region has the DNA TGTGCCAGCAGTGCAGGGGAATATTCACCCCTCCACTTT. Amino acid sequence: CASSAGEYSPLHF. Based on the CDR3 plus reference TRBV2 and TRBJ1-6, the full variable domain is EPEVTQTPSHQVTQMGQEVILRCVPISNHLYFYWYRQILGQKVEFLVSFYNNEISEKSEIFDDQFSVERPDGSNFTLKIRSTKLEDSAMYFCASSAGEYSPLHFGNGTRLTVT.

This clone showed up just once. The genes are TRBV2 and TRBJ1-2, with D maybe TRBD1 (6 bases). The CDR3 loop spans 13 amino acids. Trimming cost V 2 bases and J 2 bases, with 6 bases left between them. From germline, CDR1 is SNHLY and CDR2 FYNNEI. CDR3 nucleotides: TGTGCCAGCAGTGAACAGGGGAACTATGGCTACACCTTC. It encodes CASSEQGNYGYTF.

The gene calls are TRBV11-2 and TRBJ2-1; D might be TRBD1 (6 bases). Germline assignment: CDR1 SGHAT and CDR2 FQNNGV. The CDR3 has 14 residues. V shed 4 bases and J shed 5 bases, with 12 bases lying between them. The CDR3 reads CASSYLTGNNEQFF. The DNA of the CDR3 is TGTGCCAGCAGCTACCTAACAGGGAACAATGAGCAGTTCTTC.

The J gene is TRBJ1-2, the V gene TRBV21-1. TRBV21-1 counts as a pseudogene. CDR3 size: 15 residues. The CDR3 sequence is CASSAPTPGGYGYTF. The CDR3 DNA follows: TGTGCCAGCAGCGCCCCAACCCCGGGGGGCTATGGCTACACCTTC.

The chain carries TRBV28 and TRBJ1-1, with D perhaps TRBD1 (5 bases). Trimming took 8 bases from V and 11 from J, leaving 24 bases between them. The CDR3 covers 14 residues. Germline V gene data show CDR1 as MDHEN and CDR2 as SYDVKM. The CDR3 region is CASGSRVGGIDAFF. The CDR3 coding sequence is TGTGCCAGCGGATCCCGCGTCGGGGGAATTGATGCTTTCTTT.